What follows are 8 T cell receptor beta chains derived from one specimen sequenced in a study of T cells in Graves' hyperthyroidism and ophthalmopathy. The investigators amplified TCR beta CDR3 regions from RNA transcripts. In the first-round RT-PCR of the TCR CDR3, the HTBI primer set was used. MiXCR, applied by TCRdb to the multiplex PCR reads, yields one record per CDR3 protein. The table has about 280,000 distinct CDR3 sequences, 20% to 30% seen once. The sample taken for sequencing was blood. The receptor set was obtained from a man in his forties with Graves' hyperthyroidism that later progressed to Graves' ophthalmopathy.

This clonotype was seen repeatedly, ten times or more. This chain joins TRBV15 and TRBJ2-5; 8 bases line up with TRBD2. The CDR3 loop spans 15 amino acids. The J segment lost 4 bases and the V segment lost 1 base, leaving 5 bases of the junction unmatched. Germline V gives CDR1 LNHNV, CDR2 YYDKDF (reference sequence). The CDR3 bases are TGTGCCACCAGCAGAGGGGGGACTAGGGGAGAGACCCAGTACTTC. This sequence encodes CATSRGGTRGETQYF.

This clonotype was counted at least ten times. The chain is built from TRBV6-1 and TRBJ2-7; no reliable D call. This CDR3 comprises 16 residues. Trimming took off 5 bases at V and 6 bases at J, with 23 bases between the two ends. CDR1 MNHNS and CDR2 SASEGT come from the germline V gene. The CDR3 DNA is TGTGCCAGCAGTAGAGCCGGTCGCCTAGGCCGTTCCGAGCAGTACTTC. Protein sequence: CASSRAGRLGRSEQYF.

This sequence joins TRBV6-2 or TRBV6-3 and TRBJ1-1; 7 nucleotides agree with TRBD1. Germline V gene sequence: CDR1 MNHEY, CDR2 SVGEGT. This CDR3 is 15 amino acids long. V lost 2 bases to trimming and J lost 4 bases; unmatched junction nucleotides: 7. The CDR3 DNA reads TGTGCCAGCAGTTACAAGGGGGCCCAAAGCACTGAAGCTTTCTTT. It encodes CASSYKGAQSTEAFF.

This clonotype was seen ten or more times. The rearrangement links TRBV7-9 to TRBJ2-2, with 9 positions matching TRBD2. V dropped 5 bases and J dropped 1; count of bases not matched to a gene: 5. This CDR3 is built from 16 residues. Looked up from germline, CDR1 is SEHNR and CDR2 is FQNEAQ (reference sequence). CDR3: CASSPRTSENTGELFF. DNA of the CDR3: TGTGCCAGCAGCCCACGGACTAGCGAGAACACCGGGGAGCTGTTTTTT.

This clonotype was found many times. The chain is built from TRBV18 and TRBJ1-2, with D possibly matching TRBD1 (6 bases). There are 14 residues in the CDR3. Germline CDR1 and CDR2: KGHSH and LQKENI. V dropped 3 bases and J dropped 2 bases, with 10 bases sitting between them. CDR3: CASSPDSNNYGYTF. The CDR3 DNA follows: TGTGCCAGCTCACCGGACAGTAACAACTATGGCTACACCTTC.

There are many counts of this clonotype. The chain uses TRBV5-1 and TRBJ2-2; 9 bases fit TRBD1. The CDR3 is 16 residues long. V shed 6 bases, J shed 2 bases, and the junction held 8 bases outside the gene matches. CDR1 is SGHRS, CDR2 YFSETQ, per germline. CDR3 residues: CASTLDRGGNTGELFF. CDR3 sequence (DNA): TGCGCCAGCACGCTCGACAGGGGGGGCAACACCGGGGAGCTGTTTTTT.

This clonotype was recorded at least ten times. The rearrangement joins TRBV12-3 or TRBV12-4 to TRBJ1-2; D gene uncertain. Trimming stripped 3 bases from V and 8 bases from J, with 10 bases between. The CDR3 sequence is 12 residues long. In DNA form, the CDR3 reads TGTGCCAGCAGTTTTCGCCGGGTCGGCTACACCTTC. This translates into CASSFRRVGYTF.

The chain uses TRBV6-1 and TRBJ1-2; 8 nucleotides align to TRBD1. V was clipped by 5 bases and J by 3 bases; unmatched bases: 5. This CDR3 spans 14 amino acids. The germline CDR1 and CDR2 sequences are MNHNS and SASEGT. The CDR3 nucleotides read TGTGCCAGCAGTAGGACAGGGCTTTACTATGGCTACACCTTC. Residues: CASSRTGLYYGYTF.